The rows below give T cell receptor beta chains drawn from one sample of a study of T cells in Graves' hyperthyroidism and ophthalmopathy. TCRdb called the multiplex PCR reads again in MiXCR, with one record for every CDR3 protein. This table holds about 250,000 distinct CDR3 sequences, approximately 23% found once. Sequencing was done on a sample of blood. The receptors derive from a woman aged 40 to 50 with Graves' ophthalmopathy. Both conserved end residues are trimmed from each CDR3.

CDR3aa: ASSWAHSYEQY; len: 11; j_gene: TRBJ2-7; v_gene: TRBV27
CDR3aa: ASSYSGGAGFGEAF; len: 14; j_gene: TRBJ1-1; v_gene: TRBV6-2/TRBV6-3
CDR3aa: SVEVTGNTIY; len: 10; j_gene: TRBJ1-3; v_gene: TRBV29-1
CDR3aa: ASSQDLDNRKGYT; len: 13; j_gene: TRBJ1-2; v_gene: TRBV3-1
CDR3aa: ASSQDAGGLTYEQY; len: 14; j_gene: TRBJ2-7; v_gene: TRBV14
CDR3aa: ASSQESNYGYT; len: 11; j_gene: TRBJ1-2; v_gene: TRBV4-1
CDR3aa: ASGPRESEAF; len: 10; j_gene: TRBJ1-1; v_gene: TRBV12-5
CDR3aa: ATKRGTGEAGELF; len: 13; j_gene: TRBJ2-2; v_gene: TRBV24-1
CDR3aa: ASSGPEHLTYQPQH; len: 14; j_gene: TRBJ1-5; v_gene: TRBV6-1
CDR3aa: ASSLDGDIQY; len: 10; j_gene: TRBJ2-4; v_gene: TRBV11-2
CDR3aa: ASSDSALYEQY; len: 11; j_gene: TRBJ2-7; v_gene: TRBV2
CDR3aa: ASREGTSGRAKQY; len: 13; j_gene: TRBJ2-7; v_gene: TRBV6-1
CDR3aa: ASSFSGGRNSPLH; len: 13; j_gene: TRBJ1-6; v_gene: TRBV28
CDR3aa: SVERGENIQY; len: 10; j_gene: TRBJ2-4; v_gene: TRBV29-1
CDR3aa: ASSAGARGNTIY; len: 12; j_gene: TRBJ1-3; v_gene: TRBV25-1
CDR3aa: ASSYSSNAGDQETQY; len: 15; j_gene: TRBJ2-5; v_gene: TRBV6-5
CDR3aa: ASSVAPTSGRNTGELF; len: 16; j_gene: TRBJ2-2; v_gene: TRBV9
CDR3aa: ATQTGGDYGYT; len: 11; j_gene: TRBJ1-2; v_gene: TRBV7-2
CDR3aa: ASSPGTSGRGETQY; len: 14; j_gene: TRBJ2-5; v_gene: TRBV28
CDR3aa: ASSVGLDKSYEQY; len: 13; j_gene: TRBJ2-7; v_gene: TRBV9